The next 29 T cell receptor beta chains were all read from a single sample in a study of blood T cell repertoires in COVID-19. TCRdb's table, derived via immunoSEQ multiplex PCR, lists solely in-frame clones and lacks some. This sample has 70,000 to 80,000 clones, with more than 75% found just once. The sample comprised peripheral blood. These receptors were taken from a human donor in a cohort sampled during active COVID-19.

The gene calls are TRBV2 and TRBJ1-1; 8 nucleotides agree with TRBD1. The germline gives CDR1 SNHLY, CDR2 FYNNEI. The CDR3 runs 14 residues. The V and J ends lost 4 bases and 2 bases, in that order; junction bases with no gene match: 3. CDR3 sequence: CASSGDRTNTEAFF. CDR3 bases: TGTGCCAGCAGTGGGGACAGGACAAACACTGAAGCTTTCTTT.

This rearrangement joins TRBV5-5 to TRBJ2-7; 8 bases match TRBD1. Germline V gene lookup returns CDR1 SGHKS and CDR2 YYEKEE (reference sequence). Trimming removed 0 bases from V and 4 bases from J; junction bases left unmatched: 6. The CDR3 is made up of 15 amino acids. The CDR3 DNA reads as TGTGCCAGCAGCTTGGGTCTACAGGGGGTATACGAGCAGTACTTC. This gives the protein CASSLGLQGVYEQYF.

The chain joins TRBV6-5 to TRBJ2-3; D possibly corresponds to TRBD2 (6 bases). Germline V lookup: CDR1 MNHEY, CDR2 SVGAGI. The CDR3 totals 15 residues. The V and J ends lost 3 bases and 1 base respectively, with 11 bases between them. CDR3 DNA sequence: TGTGCCAGCAGTTATAAGGGCGGGGGCACAGATACGCAGTATTTT. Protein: CASSYKGGGTDTQYF.

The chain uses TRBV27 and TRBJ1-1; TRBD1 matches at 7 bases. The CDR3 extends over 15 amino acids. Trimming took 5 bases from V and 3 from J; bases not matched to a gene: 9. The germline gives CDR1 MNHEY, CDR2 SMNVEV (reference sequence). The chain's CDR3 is CASSLQGTRYTEAFF. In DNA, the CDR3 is TGTGCCAGCAGTCTACAGGGGACGAGGTACACTGAAGCTTTCTTT.

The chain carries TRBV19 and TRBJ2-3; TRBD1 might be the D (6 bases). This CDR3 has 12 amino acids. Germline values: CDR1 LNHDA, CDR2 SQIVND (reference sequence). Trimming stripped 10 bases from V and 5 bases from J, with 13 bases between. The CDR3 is CATTEGGDTQYF. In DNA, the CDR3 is TGTGCCACCACCGAAGGGGGAGATACGCAGTATTTT.

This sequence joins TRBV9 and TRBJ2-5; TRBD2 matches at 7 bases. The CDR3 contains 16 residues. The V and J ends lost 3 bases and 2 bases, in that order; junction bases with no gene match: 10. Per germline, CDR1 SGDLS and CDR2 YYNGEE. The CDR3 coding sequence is TGTGCCAGCAGCGCCCGCCCGGGACTACCGCAAGAGACCCAGTACTTC. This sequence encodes CASSARPGLPQETQYF.

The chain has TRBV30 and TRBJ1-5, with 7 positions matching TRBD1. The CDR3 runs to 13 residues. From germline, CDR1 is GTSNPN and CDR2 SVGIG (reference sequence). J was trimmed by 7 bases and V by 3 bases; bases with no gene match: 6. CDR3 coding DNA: TGTGCCTGGAGGTCAGGGGGAAACCAGCCCCAGCATTTT. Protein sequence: CAWRSGGNQPQHF.

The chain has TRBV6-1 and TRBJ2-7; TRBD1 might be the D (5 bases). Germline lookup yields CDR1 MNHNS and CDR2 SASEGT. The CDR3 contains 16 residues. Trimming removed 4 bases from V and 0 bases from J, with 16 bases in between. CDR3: CASSGLSRDSSYEQYF. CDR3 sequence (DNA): TGTGCCAGCAGTGGATTAAGCAGGGATAGCTCCTACGAGCAGTACTTC.

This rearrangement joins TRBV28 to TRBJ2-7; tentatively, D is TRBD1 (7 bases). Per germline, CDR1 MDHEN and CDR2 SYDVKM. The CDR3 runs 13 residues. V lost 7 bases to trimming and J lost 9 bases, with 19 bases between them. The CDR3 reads CASTSAQGGGQYF. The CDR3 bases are TGTGCCAGCACTAGCGCCCAGGGGGGAGGGCAGTACTTC.

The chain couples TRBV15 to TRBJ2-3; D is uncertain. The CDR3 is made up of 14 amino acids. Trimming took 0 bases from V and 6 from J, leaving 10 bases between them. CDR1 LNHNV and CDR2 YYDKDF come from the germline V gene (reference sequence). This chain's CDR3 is CATSRDTTGDTQYF. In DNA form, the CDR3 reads TGTGCCACCAGCAGAGACACGACCGGGGATACGCAGTATTTT.

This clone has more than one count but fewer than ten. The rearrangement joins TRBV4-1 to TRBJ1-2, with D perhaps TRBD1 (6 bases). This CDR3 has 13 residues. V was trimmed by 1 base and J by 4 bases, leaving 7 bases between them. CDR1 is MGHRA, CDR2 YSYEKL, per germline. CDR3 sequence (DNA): TGCGCCAGCAGCCAAGGAGGGGGCTATGGCTACACCTTC. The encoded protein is CASSQGGGYGYTF.

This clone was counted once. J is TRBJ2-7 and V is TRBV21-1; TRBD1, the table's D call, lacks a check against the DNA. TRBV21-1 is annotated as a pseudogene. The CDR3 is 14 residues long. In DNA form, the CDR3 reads TGTGCCAGCAGCCCCAAGGTGGACAACTACGAGCAGTACTTC. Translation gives CASSPKVDNYEQYF.

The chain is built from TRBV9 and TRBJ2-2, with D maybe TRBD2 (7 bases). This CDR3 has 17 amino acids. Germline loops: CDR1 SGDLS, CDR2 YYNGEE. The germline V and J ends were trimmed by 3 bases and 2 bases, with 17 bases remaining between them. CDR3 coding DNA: TGTGCCAGCAGCGCCCCGAGGGGGGGCCCAAACACCGGGGAGCTGTTTTTT. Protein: CASSAPRGGPNTGELFF.

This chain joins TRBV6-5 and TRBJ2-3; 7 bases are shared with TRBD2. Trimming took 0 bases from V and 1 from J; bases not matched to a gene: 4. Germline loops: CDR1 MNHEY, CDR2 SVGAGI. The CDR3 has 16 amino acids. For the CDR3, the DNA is TGTGCCAGCAGTTACTCGATACGGGGGGGCACAGATACGCAGTATTTT. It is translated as CASSYSIRGGTDTQYF.

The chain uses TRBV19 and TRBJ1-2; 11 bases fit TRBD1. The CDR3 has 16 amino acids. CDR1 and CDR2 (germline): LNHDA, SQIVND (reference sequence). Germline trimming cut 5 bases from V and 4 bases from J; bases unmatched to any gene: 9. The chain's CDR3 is CASSLEGQGVIYGYTF. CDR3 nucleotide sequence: TGTGCCAGTAGTCTGGAGGGACAGGGGGTTATCTATGGCTACACCTTC.

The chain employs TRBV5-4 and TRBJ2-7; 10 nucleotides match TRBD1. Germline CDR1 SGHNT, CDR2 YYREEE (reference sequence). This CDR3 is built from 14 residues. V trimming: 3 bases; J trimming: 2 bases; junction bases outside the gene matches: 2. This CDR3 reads CASSWGQGTYEQYF. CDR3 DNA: TGTGCCAGCAGCTGGGGACAGGGGACCTACGAGCAGTACTTC.

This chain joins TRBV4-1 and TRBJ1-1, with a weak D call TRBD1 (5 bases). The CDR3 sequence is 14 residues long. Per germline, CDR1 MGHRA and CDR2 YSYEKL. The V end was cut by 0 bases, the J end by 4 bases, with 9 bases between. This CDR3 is CASSQEAGGTEAFF. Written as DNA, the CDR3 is TGCGCCAGCAGCCAAGAAGCCGGGGGCACTGAAGCTTTCTTT.

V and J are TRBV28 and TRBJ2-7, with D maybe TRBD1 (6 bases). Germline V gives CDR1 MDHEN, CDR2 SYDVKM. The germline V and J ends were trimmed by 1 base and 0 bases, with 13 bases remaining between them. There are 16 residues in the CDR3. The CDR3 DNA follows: TGTGCCAGCAGTTTATTGGGGGCCAGGGGCTCCTACGAGCAGTACTTC. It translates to CASSLLGARGSYEQYF.

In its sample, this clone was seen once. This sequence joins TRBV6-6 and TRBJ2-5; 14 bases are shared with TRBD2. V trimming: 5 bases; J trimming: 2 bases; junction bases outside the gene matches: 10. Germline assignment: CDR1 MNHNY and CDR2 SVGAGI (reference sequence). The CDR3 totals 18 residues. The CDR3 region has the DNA TGTGCCAGCAGTCCCCGAAAAAGACTAGCGGGGGGGCAAGAGACCCAGTACTTC. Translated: CASSPRKRLAGGQETQYF.

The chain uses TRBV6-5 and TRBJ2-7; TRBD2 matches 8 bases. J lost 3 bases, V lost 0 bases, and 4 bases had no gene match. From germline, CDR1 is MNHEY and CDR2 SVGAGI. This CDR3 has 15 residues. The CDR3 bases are TGTGCCAGCAGTTACTCTGGCGGGGGGTTCTACGAGCAGTACTTC. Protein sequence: CASSYSGGGFYEQYF.

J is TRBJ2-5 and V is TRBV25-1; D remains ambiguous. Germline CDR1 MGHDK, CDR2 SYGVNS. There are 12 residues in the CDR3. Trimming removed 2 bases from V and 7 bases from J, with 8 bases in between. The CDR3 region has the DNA TGTGCCAGCAGTGAACCTTTCGGGACCCAGTACTTC. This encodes CASSEPFGTQYF.

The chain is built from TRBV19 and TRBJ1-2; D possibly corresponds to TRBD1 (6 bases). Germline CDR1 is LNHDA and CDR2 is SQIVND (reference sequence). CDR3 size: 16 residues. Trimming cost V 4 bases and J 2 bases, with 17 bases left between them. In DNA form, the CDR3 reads TGTGCCAGTAGTACCAACGGACAGAGGATGAACTATGGCTACACCTTC. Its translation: CASSTNGQRMNYGYTF.

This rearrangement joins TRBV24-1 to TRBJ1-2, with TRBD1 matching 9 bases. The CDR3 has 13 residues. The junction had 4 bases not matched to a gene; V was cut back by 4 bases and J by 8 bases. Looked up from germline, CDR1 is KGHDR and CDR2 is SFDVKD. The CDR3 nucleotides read TGTGCCACCAGTGACGGACAGGGGTTCGGCTACACCTTC. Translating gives CATSDGQGFGYTF.

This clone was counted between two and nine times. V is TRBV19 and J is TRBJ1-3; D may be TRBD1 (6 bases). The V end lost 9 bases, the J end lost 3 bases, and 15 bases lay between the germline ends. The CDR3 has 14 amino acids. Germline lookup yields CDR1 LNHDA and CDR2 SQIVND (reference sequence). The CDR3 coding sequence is TGTGCCAGCATACAGGGCCTTCGTGGAAACACCATATATTTT. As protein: CASIQGLRGNTIYF.

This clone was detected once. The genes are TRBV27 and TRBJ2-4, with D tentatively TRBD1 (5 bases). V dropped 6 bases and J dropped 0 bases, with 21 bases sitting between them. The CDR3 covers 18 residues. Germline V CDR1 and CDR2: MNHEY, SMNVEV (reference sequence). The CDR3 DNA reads TGTGCCAGCAGCCCCTCGCGCAGGTACAGGCTAGCCAAAAACATTCAGTACTTC. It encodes CASSPSRRYRLAKNIQYF.

The CDR3 bases are TGTGCCAGCAGTACGAGGACAGGGAATAACTATGGCTACACCTTC. Protein sequence: CASSTRTGNNYGYTF. This rearrangement joins TRBV2 to TRBJ1-2, with 8 positions matching TRBD1. In germline, CDR1 is SNHLY, CDR2 FYNNEI. This CDR3 is 15 amino acids long. V shed 5 bases and J 1 base; nucleotides not matched to a gene: 6. The whole variable domain, filled in from reference TRBV2 and TRBJ1-2, reads EPEVTQTPSHQVTQMGQEVILRCVPISNHLYFYWYRQILGQKVEFLVSFYNNEISEKSEIFDDQFSVERPDGSNFTLKIRSTKLEDSAMYFCASSTRTGNNYGYTFGSGTRLTVV.

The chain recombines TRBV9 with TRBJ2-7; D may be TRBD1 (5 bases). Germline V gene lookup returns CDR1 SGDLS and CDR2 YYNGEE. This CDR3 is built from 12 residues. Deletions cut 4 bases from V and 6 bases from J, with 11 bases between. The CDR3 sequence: CASSSNTGEQYF. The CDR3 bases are TGTGCCAGCAGCTCCAACACAGGCGAGCAGTACTTC.

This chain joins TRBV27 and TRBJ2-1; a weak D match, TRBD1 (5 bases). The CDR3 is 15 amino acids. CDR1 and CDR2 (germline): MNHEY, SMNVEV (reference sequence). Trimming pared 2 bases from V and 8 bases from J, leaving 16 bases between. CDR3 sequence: CASSLGQDIFDEQFF. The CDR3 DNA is TGTGCCAGCAGTTTAGGCCAGGACATTTTCGATGAGCAGTTCTTC.

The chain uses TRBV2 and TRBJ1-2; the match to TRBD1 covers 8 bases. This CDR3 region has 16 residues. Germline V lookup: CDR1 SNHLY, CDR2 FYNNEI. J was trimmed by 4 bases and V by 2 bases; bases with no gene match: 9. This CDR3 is CASSEIATGALYGYTF. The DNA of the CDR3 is TGTGCCAGCAGTGAAATAGCGACAGGGGCCCTCTATGGCTACACCTTC.